This TCR beta chain was identified during a study of blood T cells in healthy people across ages. The germline CDR1 and CDR2 sequences are MNHEY and SVGAGI. The CDR3 is 14 amino acids. Trimming left V 6 bases short and J 9 bases short, with 15 bases between. Each individual donor underwent a draw of 8.5 to 10 milliliters of peripheral blood. A J-beta primer mix and a sample-barcoded 5' primer were used in a second PCR of about 7 to 12 cycles. A template-switch adaptor containing 12 random nucleotides labeled each cDNA molecule. TCRdb processed the 5' RACE reads anew with MiXCR; each CDR3 protein has one entry. This table has over 700,000 distinct CDR3 sequences, 20% to 25% appearing once. These data also featured in a second study, about T cells of mothers and their children.

The material sequenced was blood. The chain has TRBV6-5 and TRBJ1-6; no clear D gene. The source of this sequence is a boy under 18 in good health. CDR3: CASRLDDLVSPLHF. The CDR3 DNA follows: TGTGCCAGCAGGCTGGACGACCTGGTTTCACCCCTCCACTTT.